This is a list of T cell receptor beta chains from one sample in a study of persistence of HIV-infected CD4 T cells. Sequenced by immunoSEQ multiplex PCR; TCRdb stores in-frame clones only, minus some. The sample comprises 35,000 or so clones, over 75% of which are singletons, and 4.5% to 6% rests with the top ten. These TCRs' antigens remain unknown. Here the sequenced sample was cultured CD4+ T cells from PBMCs, taken from a patient who received antiretroviral therapy. These receptors were taken from an adult with HIV. The donor label of this sample is uncertain. The CDR3 runs from the conserved cysteine through the conserved F or W. The D gene is left open where the match is weak. Expanded clones are given a class, and other clones once, few, many or no size at all.

v_gene	j_gene	d_gene	abundance	CDR3aa	CDR3nt
TRBV18	TRBJ2-7	TRBD1	.	CASSPTGQGVEQYF	TGTGCCAGCTCACCTACCGGACAGGGGGTCGAGCAGTACTTC
TRBV5-1	TRBJ2-7	.	.	CASSLDGFYEQYF	TGCGCCAGCAGCTTGGACGGTTTCTACGAGCAGTACTTC
TRBV7-9	TRBJ2-3	TRBD1	.	CASSLMTKQGLDTQYF	TGTGCCAGCAGCTTAATGACGAAACAGGGGCTGGATACGCAGTATTTT
TRBV5-1	TRBJ2-2	TRBD1	once	CASSFGSGTDTGELFF	TGCGCCAGCAGCTTCGGGTCCGGGACAGACACCGGGGAGCTGTTTTTT
TRBV7-2	TRBJ1-2	.	.	CASSLVYWGYTF	TGTGCCAGCAGCTTAGTCTATTGGGGCTACACCTTC
TRBV5-1	TRBJ2-3	TRBD2	.	CASSLLSGGTDTQYF	TGCGCCAGCAGCTTGTTAAGCGGGGGCACAGATACGCAGTATTTT
TRBV28	TRBJ1-5	.	.	CASSFTAGLNQPQHF	TGTGCCAGCAGTTTTACCGCAGGTCTCAATCAGCCCCAGCATTTT
TRBV5-1	TRBJ2-7	TRBD1	.	CASSPEGTGGYEQYF	TGCGCCAGCAGCCCAGAAGGGACAGGGGGTTACGAGCAGTACTTC
TRBV2	TRBJ1-6	.	.	CASRKDISSPLHF	TGTGCCAGCAGAAAGGACATCTCCTCACCCCTCCACTTT
TRBV4-2	TRBJ1-4	.	.	CASSQEGSLGEKLFF	TGTGCCAGCAGCCAAGAGGGGTCCCTCGGGGAAAAACTGTTTTTT
TRBV9	TRBJ2-3	TRBD2	.	CASSVLAGGITDTQYF	TGTGCCAGCAGCGTATTAGCGGGGGGTATCACAGATACGCAGTATTTT
TRBV2	TRBJ2-5	TRBD1	.	CASSGQGETQYF	TGTGCCAGCAGTGGACAGGGGGAGACCCAGTACTTC
TRBV4-2	TRBJ2-1	.	.	CASSQERRGLSNEQFF	TGTGCCAGCAGCCAGGAAAGAAGGGGCCTCAGCAATGAGCAGTTCTTC
TRBV11-1	TRBJ1-2	.	.	CASSPGQGPYGYTF	TGTGCCAGCAGCCCCGGCCAGGGGCCCTATGGCTACACCTTC
TRBV30	TRBJ2-7	.	once	CAWSVAGGREQYF	TGTGCCTGGAGTGTGGCCGGGGGACGCGAGCAGTACTTC
TRBV19	TRBJ1-1	.	.	CASSTDPLRVATEAFF	TGTGCCAGTAGTACCGACCCTCTCCGGGTAGCCACTGAAGCTTTCTTT
TRBV6-5	TRBJ1-1	TRBD1	once	CASSPRDSMNTEAFF	TGTGCCAGCAGTCCCCGGGACAGCATGAACACTGAAGCTTTCTTT
TRBV6-4	TRBJ2-3	.	.	CASSARGGGQTSDTQYF	TGTGCCAGCAGTGCCCGAGGGGGAGGGCAGACCTCAGATACGCAGTATTTT
TRBV5-1	TRBJ2-3	.	.	CASSLDAGRVTDTQYF	TGCGCCAGCAGCTTGGACGCGGGCCGGGTCACAGATACGCAGTATTTT
TRBV7-2	TRBJ1-1	.	.	CASSSRRGTEAFF	TGTGCCAGCAGCTCCCGGAGGGGCACTGAAGCTTTCTTT
TRBV7-9	TRBJ1-1	.	once	CASSLVPTEAFF	TGTGCCAGCAGCTTAGTTCCCACTGAAGCTTTCTTT
TRBV7-3	TRBJ2-7	TRBD1	.	CASSSTSGGLRYF	TGTGCCAGCAGCTCCACCTCAGGGGGCCTGCGGTACTTC
TRBV25-1	TRBJ2-3	TRBD2	.	CASSPPGGGSDTQYF	TGTGCCAGCAGTCCCCCCGGCGGGGGGTCAGATACGCAGTATTTT
TRBV11-2	TRBJ1-2	.	.	CASSFTSHGYTF	TGTGCCAGCAGCTTTACCAGCCATGGCTACACCTTC
TRBV9	TRBJ1-2	.	few	CASSVGQVGFYGYTF	TGTGCCAGCAGCGTAGGGCAGGTCGGCTTCTATGGCTACACCTTC
TRBV6-1	TRBJ1-1	.	medium-sized	CASSEERGFF	TGTGCCAGCAGTGAAGAAAGAGGTTTCTTT
TRBV28	TRBJ1-1	TRBD1	once	CASSSAGTGNMNTEAFF	TGTGCCAGCAGCAGTGCCGGGACAGGGAACATGAACACTGAAGCTTTCTTT
TRBV4-1	TRBJ1-4	TRBD1	.	CASSREVTGNEKLFF	TGCGCCAGCAGCCGAGAGGTGACAGGGAACGAAAAACTGTTTTTT
TRBV20-1	TRBJ2-7	.	once	CSTGNGYEQYF	TGCAGTACGGGGAACGGTTACGAGCAGTACTTC
TRBV5-1	TRBJ1-2	.	.	CASSLASGGVPGYTF	TGCGCCAGCAGCTTGGCCTCAGGAGGAGTCCCTGGCTACACCTTC
TRBV7-9	TRBJ1-4	TRBD1	.	CASSPGQANEKLFF	TGTGCCAGCAGCCCGGGACAGGCTAATGAAAAACTGTTTTTT
TRBV5-5	TRBJ2-3	.	.	CASSLYGAGRKDPTDTQYF	TGTGCCAGCAGCTTGTACGGTGCAGGACGGAAGGATCCCACAGATACGCAGTATTTT
TRBV6-1	TRBJ1-3	TRBD1	.	CASSWGQGVGNTIYF	TGTGCCAGCAGTTGGGGACAGGGTGTTGGAAACACCATATATTTT
TRBV7-3	TRBJ2-1	TRBD2	once	CASSLTGGENEQFF	TGTGCCAGCAGCTTAACCGGGGGGGAAAATGAGCAGTTCTTC
TRBV18	TRBJ2-5	.	.	CASSTRGDTETQYF	TGTGCCAGCTCCACCCGAGGGGATACGGAGACCCAGTACTTC
TRBV7-2	TRBJ1-5	.	.	CASSLGVNQPQHF	TGTGCCAGCAGCTTAGGAGTTAATCAGCCCCAGCATTTT
TRBV1	TRBJ2-4	.	.	CTSSQPGLAGKNIQYF	TGCACCAGCAGCCAACCGGGACTAGCCGGCAAAAACATTCAGTACTTC
TRBV6-2/TRBV6-3	TRBJ2-7	TRBD1	.	CASSYGTVDSREQYF	TGTGCCAGCAGTTACGGGACAGTCGATTCTAGAGAGCAGTACTTC
TRBV15	TRBJ2-5	TRBD1	.	CATSSDREKTQYF	TGTGCCACCAGCAGCGACAGGGAAAAGACCCAGTACTTC
TRBV19	TRBJ2-2	TRBD1	.	CASSPRGTGGTGELFF	TGTGCCAGTAGTCCCCGAGGGACAGGGGGCACCGGGGAGCTGTTTTTT
TRBV11-3	TRBJ2-2	TRBD1	.	CASSKGQPTGELFF	TGTGCCAGCAGCAAGGGACAGCCCACCGGGGAGCTGTTTTTT
TRBV3-1/TRBV3-2	TRBJ2-3	.	.	CASSQDRGVTDTQYF	TGTGCCAGCAGCCAAGACAGGGGAGTCACAGATACGCAGTATTTT
TRBV6-1	TRBJ1-5	.	.	CASSEARGRKNQPQHF	TGTGCCAGCAGTGAGGCGAGAGGACGGAAAAATCAGCCCCAGCATTTT
TRBV7-2	TRBJ1-6	.	.	CASSLALLQDALHF	TGTGCCAGCAGCTTAGCCTTACTACAGGACGCCCTCCACTTT
TRBV5-1	TRBJ1-4	TRBD1	.	CASSGGLDRGLANEKLFF	TGCGCCAGCAGCGGTGGACTAGACAGGGGGCTTGCTAATGAAAAACTGTTTTTT
TRBV15	TRBJ2-7	TRBD1	.	CATSRVGTGEQYF	TGTGCCACCAGCAGAGTGGGGACAGGCGAGCAGTACTTC
TRBV7-2	TRBJ2-3	TRBD2	.	CASSRLAGGPTDTQYF	TGTGCCAGCAGTCGACTAGCGGGGGGCCCGACAGATACGCAGTATTTT
TRBV15	TRBJ1-2	TRBD1	.	CATSSSPDRTNYGYTF	TGTGCCACCAGCAGTTCCCCGGACAGGACTAACTATGGCTACACCTTC
TRBV5-1	TRBJ2-7	.	once	CASSLDTPGTRSSYEQYF	TGCGCCAGCAGCTTGGATACTCCCGGGACACGGAGCTCCTACGAGCAGTACTTC
TRBV27	TRBJ1-2	TRBD1	.	CASSLGQHYGYTF	TGTGCCAGCAGTTTGGGACAGCACTATGGCTACACCTTC